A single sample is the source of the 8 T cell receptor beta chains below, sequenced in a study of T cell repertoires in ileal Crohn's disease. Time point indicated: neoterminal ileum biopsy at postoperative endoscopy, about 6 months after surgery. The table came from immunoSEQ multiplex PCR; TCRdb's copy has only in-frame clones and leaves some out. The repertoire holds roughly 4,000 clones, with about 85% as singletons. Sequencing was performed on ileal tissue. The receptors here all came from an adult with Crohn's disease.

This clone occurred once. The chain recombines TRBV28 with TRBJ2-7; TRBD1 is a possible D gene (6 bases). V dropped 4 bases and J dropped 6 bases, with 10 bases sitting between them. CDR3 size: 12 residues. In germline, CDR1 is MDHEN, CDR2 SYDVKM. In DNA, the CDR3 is TGTGCCAGCAGTTCACAGGGCCTCGAGCAGTACTTC. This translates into CASSSQGLEQYF.

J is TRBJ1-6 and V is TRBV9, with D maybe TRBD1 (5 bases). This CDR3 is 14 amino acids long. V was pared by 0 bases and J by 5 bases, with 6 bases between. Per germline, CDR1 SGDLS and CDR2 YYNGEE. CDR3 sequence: CASSVGGDNSPLHF. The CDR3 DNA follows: TGTGCCAGCAGCGTAGGGGGCGATAATTCACCCCTCCACTTT.

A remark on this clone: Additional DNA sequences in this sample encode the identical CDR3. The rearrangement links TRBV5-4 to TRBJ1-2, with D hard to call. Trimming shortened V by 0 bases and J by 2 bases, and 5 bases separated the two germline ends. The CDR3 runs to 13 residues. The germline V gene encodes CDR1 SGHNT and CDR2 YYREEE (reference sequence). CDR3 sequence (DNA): TGTGCCAGCAGCTTGGTCCAGAACTATGGCTACACCTTC. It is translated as CASSLVQNYGYTF.

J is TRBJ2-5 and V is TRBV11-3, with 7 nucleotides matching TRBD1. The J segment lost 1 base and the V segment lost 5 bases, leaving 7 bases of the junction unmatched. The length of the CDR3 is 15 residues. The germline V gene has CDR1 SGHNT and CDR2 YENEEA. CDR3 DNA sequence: TGTGCCAGCAGCCCAGAGGGACAGAGCCAAGAGACCCAGTACTTC. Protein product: CASSPEGQSQETQYF.

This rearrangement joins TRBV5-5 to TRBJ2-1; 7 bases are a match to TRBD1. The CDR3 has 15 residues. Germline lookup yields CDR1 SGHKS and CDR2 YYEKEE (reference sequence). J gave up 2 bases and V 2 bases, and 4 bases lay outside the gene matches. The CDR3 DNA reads TGTGCCAGCAGCTTCACAGGGGTTCCCTACAATGAGCAGTTCTTC. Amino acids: CASSFTGVPYNEQFF.

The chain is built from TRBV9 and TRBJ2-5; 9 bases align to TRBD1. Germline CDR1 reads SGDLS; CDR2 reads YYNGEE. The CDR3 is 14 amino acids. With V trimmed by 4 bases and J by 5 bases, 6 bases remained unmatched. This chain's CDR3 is CASSPGTGRETQYF. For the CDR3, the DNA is TGTGCCAGCAGCCCCGGGACAGGGAGGGAGACCCAGTACTTC.

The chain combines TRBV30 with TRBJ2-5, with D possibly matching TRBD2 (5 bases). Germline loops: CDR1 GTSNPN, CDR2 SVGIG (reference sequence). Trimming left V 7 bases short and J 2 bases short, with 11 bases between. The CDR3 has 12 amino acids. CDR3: CAFQPGQETQYF. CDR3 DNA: TGTGCCTTCCAACCGGGACAAGAGACCCAGTACTTC.

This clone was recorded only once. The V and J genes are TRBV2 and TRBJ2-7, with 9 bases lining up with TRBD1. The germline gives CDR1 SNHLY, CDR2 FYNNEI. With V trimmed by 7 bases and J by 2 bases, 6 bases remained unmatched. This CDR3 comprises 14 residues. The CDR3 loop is CASNDRGETYEQYF. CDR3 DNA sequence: TGTGCCAGCAACGACAGGGGGGAAACCTACGAGCAGTACTTC. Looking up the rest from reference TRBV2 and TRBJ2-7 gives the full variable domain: EPEVTQTPSHQVTQMGQEVILRCVPISNHLYFYWYRQILGQKVEFLVSFYNNEISEKSEIFDDQFSVERPDGSNFTLKIRSTKLEDSAMYFCASNDRGETYEQYFGPGTRLTVT.